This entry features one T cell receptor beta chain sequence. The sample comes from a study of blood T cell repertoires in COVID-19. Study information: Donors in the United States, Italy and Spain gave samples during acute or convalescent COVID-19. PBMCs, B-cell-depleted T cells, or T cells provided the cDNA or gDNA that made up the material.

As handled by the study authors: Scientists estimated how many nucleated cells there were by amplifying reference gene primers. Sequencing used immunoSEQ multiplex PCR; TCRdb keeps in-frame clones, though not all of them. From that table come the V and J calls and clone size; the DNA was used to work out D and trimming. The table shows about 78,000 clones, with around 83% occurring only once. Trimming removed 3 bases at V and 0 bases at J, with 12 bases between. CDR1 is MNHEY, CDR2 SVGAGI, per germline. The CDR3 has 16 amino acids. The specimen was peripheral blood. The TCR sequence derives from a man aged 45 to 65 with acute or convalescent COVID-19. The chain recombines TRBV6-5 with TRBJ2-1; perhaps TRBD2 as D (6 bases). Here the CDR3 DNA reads TGTGCCAGCAGTTATCGGGGGAGATTCTCCTACAATGAGCAGTTCTTC. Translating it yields CASSYRGRFSYNEQFF.